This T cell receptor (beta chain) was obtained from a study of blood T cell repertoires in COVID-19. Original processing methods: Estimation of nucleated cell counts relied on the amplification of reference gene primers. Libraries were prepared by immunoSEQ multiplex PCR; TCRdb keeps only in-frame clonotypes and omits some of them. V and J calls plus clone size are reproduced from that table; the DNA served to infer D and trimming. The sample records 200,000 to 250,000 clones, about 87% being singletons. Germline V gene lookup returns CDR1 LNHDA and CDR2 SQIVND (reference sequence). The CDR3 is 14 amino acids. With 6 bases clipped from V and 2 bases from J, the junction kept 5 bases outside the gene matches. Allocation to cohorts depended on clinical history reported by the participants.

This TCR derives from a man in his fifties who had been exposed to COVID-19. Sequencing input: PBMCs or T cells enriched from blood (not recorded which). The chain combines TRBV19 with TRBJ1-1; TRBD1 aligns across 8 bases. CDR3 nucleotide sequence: TGTGCCAGTAGCCTGGGACAGGTCAACACTGAAGCTTTCTTT. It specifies CASSLGQVNTEAFF.